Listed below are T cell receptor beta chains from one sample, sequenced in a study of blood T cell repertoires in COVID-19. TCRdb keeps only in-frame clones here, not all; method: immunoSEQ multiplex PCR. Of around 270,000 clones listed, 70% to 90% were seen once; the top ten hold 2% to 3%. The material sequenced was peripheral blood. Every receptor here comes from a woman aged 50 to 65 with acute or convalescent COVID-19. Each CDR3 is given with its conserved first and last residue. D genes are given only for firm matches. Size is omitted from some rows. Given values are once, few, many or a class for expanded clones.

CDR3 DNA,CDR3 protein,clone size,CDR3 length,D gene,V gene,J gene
TGTGCCAGCACTTGGGGGACAGGGCGTGAAAAACTGTTTTTT,CASTWGTGREKLFF,NA,14,TRBD1,TRBV2,TRBJ1-4
TGTGCCAGCAGCTTTGGGCAGAGCTCCTACGAGCAGTACTTC,CASSFGQSSYEQYF,NA,14,NA,TRBV7-9,TRBJ2-7
TGTGCCAGCAGTTACTCGCCGCCAGGGGCGAACACTGAAGCTTTCTTT,CASSYSPPGANTEAFF,NA,16,NA,TRBV6-5,TRBJ1-1
TGTGCCAGTAGTATGCTGACTGGGGGCTACACCTTC,CASSMLTGGYTF,NA,12,NA,TRBV19,TRBJ1-2
TGTGCCAGCACAAGGAATGCGGGAGTGTTTAATGAGCAGTTCTTC,CASTRNAGVFNEQFF,NA,15,TRBD2,TRBV2,TRBJ2-1
TGTGCCAGCAGCCCGGGGACAGTCACAGATACGCAGTATTTT,CASSPGTVTDTQYF,NA,14,TRBD1,TRBV7-3,TRBJ2-3
TGTGCCAGTAGTGGGGATAGCGGGAGCCCGAGCTCCTACAATGAGCAGTTCTTC,CASSGDSGSPSSYNEQFF,few,18,TRBD2,TRBV19,TRBJ2-1
TGTGCCAGCAGTCCCGGGACAGGGGTTACCTACGAGCAGTACTTC,CASSPGTGVTYEQYF,NA,15,TRBD1,TRBV27,TRBJ2-7
TGTGCCAGCAGCTTTAACGGGGAGCTGTTTTTT,CASSFNGELFF,NA,11,NA,TRBV7-3,TRBJ2-2
TGTGCCAGCAGCTTTGTCAGGGGGCGCAATGAGCAGTTCTTC,CASSFVRGRNEQFF,NA,14,TRBD1,TRBV7-2,TRBJ2-1
TGTGCCAGCAGCCAGAGACAGGGAGAAGGTGAAGCTTTCTTT,CASSQRQGEGEAFF,NA,14,TRBD1,TRBV3-1/TRBV3-2,TRBJ1-1
TGTGCCAGCAGCGTCGGACAGGGGTTTACCGGGGAGCTGTTTTTT,CASSVGQGFTGELFF,NA,15,TRBD1,TRBV7-3,TRBJ2-2
TGTGCCACCAGCAGCGAAAGATTAGCGGCTAGCGCTAATGAGCAGTTCTTC,CATSSERLAASANEQFF,NA,17,NA,TRBV15,TRBJ2-1
TGTGCCAGCAGCTTTGCGGCGCTGACGCAGTATTTT,CASSFAALTQYF,NA,12,NA,TRBV7-2,TRBJ2-3
TGTGCCAGCAGCTTAGGGCTGAGAGCGAGGGTTTACGAGCAGTACTTC,CASSLGLRARVYEQYF,NA,16,NA,TRBV7-2,TRBJ2-7
TGTGCCAGCAGTGAAGCAAGTTGGGACACAAACATTCAGTACTTC,CASSEASWDTNIQYF,NA,15,NA,TRBV2,TRBJ2-4
TGCACCAGCAGCCGGTACAGGAACCCTGGCTCACCCCTCCACTTT,CTSSRYRNPGSPLHF,NA,15,NA,TRBV1,TRBJ1-6
TGTGCCAGCAGCCCCGGGACTAGCGGGACCTACCCTGAAGAGCAGTACTTC,CASSPGTSGTYPEEQYF,NA,17,TRBD2,TRBV6-2/TRBV6-3,TRBJ2-7
TGCGCCAGCAGCTGGACCTCGACTAGCGGGCCCACAGATACGCAGTATTTT,CASSWTSTSGPTDTQYF,NA,17,TRBD2,TRBV5-1,TRBJ2-3
TGTGCCAGCAGCGTCCAAGGGGTGAACACTGAAGCTTTCTTT,CASSVQGVNTEAFF,NA,14,NA,TRBV9,TRBJ1-1
TGTGCCAGCTCACCACCGGACTCGATCACTGAAGCTTTCTTT,CASSPPDSITEAFF,once,14,NA,TRBV18,TRBJ1-1
TGTGCCAGCAGTCTTTGGACTAGCGGGAGCTACAATGAGCAGTTCTTC,CASSLWTSGSYNEQFF,NA,16,TRBD2,TRBV28,TRBJ2-1
TGTGCCAGCAGCGTGGACAGCTTCTCCTACGAGCAGTACTTC,CASSVDSFSYEQYF,NA,14,NA,TRBV9,TRBJ2-7
TGTGCCGCCGGACAGGGGGCTCCTGAAAAACTGTTTTTT,CAAGQGAPEKLFF,once,13,TRBD1,TRBV27,TRBJ1-4
TGTGCCAGCCCGGGACAGTTTCGAGCTTTCTTT,CASPGQFRAFF,NA,11,TRBD1,TRBV7-6,TRBJ1-1
TGTGCCAGCAGTGAACTGCGGGGGACCCAGTACTTC,CASSELRGTQYF,NA,12,NA,TRBV2,TRBJ2-5
TGTGCCGTTACGGACTTACAGGGCACTGAAGCTTTCTTT,CAVTDLQGTEAFF,NA,13,NA,TRBV24-1,TRBJ1-1
TGCGCCAGCAGCCACCGGACGGACAATGGCTACACCTTC,CASSHRTDNGYTF,NA,13,NA,TRBV4-3,TRBJ1-2
TGTGCCAGCAGCCGACGAGTGTCCTACGAGCAGTACTTC,CASSRRVSYEQYF,NA,13,NA,TRBV7-8,TRBJ2-7
TGTGCCAGCAGCCAAGATTATAGCGTGACAAACACCGGGGAGCTGTTTTTT,CASSQDYSVTNTGELFF,NA,17,NA,TRBV3-1/TRBV3-2,TRBJ2-2
TGTGCCAGCAGCTCCAGGACAGGGAATCAGCCCCAGCATTTT,CASSSRTGNQPQHF,NA,14,TRBD1,TRBV5-8,TRBJ1-5
TGTGCCAGCAGTGACTCGGGGCAGGGGCTCTTTAACTATGGCTACACCTTC,CASSDSGQGLFNYGYTF,NA,17,NA,TRBV6-4,TRBJ1-2
TGTGCCAGCAGCCCGAGCGGGGGCTATGGCTACACCTTC,CASSPSGGYGYTF,NA,13,NA,TRBV7-3,TRBJ1-2
TGTGCTAGTGGCCGGCAGGGCGGGACCCAGTACTTC,CASGRQGGTQYF,NA,12,NA,TRBV12-5,TRBJ2-5
TGTGCCACCTTCATCCGGGACAGCTATGGCTACACCTTC,CATFIRDSYGYTF,NA,13,TRBD1,TRBV28,TRBJ1-2
TGTGCCAGCAAGTCGTCAGGGGACGAGCAGTACTTC,CASKSSGDEQYF,few,12,NA,TRBV7-8,TRBJ2-7
TGTGCCAGTAGTTATTCCCCTGCGACAGTAAACTATGGCTACACCTTC,CASSYSPATVNYGYTF,once,16,NA,TRBV19,TRBJ1-2
TGTGCCAGCAGCAAATATCTAGGCCGTCGAGAGCAGTACTTC,CASSKYLGRREQYF,NA,14,NA,TRBV21-1,TRBJ2-7
TGTGCCAGCAGTTTTAATGTGCGGGGTCCAAGAAACGAGCAGTACTTC,CASSFNVRGPRNEQYF,NA,16,NA,TRBV28,TRBJ2-7
TGTGCCAGCAGTAGTGACAGGGGAAACACCATATATTTT,CASSSDRGNTIYF,few,13,NA,TRBV2,TRBJ1-3
TGTGCCAGCAGTCGCCCTCAGGGAGATACGCAGTATTTT,CASSRPQGDTQYF,few,13,NA,TRBV6-5,TRBJ2-3
TGTGCCACCTCCGAGGCGGCCAGCGGGCTAAATGAGCAGTTCTTC,CATSEAASGLNEQFF,once,15,NA,TRBV19,TRBJ2-1
TGTGCCAGCAGTTCCAGGCCCCGTGGGGAGACCCAGTACTTC,CASSSRPRGETQYF,NA,14,NA,TRBV28,TRBJ2-5
TGTGCCAGCAGCCCCGTGGGCTATAGCAATCAGCCCCAGCATTTT,CASSPVGYSNQPQHF,NA,15,NA,TRBV7-9,TRBJ1-5